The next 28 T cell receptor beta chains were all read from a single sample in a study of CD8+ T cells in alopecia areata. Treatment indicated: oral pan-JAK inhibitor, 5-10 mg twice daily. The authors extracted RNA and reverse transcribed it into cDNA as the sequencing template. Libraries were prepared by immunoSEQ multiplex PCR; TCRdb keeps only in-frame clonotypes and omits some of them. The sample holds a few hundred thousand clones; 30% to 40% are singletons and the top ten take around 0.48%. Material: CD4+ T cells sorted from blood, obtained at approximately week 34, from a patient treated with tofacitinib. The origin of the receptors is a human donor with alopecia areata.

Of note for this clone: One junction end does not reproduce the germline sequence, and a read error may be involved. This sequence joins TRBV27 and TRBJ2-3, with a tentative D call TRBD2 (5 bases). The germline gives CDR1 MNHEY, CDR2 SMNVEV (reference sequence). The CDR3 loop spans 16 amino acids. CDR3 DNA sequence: TGTGCCAGCAGTTTACTGTTAAGTGCTAGCAGAGATACGCAGTATTTT. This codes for CASSLLLSASRDTQYF.

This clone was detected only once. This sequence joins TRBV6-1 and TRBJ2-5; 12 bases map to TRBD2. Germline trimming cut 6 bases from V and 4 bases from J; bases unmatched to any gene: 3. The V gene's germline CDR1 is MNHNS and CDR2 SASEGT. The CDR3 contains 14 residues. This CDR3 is CASSGLAGRETQYF. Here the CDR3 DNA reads TGTGCCAGCAGCGGACTAGCGGGACGAGAGACCCAGTACTTC.

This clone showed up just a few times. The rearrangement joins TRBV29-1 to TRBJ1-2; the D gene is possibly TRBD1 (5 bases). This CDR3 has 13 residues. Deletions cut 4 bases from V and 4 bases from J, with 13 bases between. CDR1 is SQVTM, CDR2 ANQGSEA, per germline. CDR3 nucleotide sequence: TGCAGCGTTGGGGAAGGGGCCGGCTATGGCTACACCTTC. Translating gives CSVGEGAGYGYTF.

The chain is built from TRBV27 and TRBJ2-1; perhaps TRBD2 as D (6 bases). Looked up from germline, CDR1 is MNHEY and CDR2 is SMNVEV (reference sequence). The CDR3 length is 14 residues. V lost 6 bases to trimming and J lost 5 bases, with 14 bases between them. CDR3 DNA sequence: TGTGCCAGCAGAAACGGGAGACTCAACAATGAGCAGTTCTTC. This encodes CASRNGRLNNEQFF.

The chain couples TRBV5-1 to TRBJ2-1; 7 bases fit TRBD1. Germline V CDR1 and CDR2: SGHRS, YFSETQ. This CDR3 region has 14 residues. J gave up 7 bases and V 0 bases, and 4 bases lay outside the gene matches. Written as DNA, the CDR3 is TGCGCCAGCAGCTTGGGGGACAGAACTAATGAGCAGTTCTTC. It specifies CASSLGDRTNEQFF.

CDR3 in DNA: TGCGCCAGCAGACAGGGGGGGAATGACAATCAGCCCCAGCATTTT. Protein sequence: CASRQGGNDNQPQHF. This chain connects TRBV5-1 to TRBJ1-5; the match to TRBD1 covers 8 bases. The V segment lost 5 bases and the J segment 3 bases; nucleotides outside the gene matches: 7. The CDR3 totals 15 residues. The germline gives CDR1 SGHRS, CDR2 YFSETQ.

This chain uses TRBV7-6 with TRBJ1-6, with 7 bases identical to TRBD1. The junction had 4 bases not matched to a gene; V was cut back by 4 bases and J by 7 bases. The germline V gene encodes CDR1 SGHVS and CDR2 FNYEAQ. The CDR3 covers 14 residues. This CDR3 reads CASSSDRANSPLHF. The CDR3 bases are TGTGCCAGCAGCTCCGACAGGGCCAATTCACCCCTCCACTTT.

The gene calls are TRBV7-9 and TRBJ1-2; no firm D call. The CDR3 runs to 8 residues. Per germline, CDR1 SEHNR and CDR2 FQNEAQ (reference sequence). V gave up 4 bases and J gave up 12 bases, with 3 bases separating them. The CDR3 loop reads CASSSHTF. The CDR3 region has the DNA TGTGCCAGCAGCTCCCACACCTTC.

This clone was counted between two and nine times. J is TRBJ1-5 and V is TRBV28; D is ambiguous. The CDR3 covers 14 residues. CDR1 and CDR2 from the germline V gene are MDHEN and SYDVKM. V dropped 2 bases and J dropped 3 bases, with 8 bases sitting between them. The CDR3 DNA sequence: TGTGCCAGCAGTTTAGGAAGAATCAATCAGCCCCAGCATTTT. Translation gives CASSLGRINQPQHF.

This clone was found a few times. The CDR3 sequence is CAWSPGRANNEQFF. Written as DNA, the CDR3 is TGTGCCTGGAGTCCCGGGAGGGCTAACAATGAGCAGTTCTTC. The chain has TRBV30 and TRBJ2-1, with 8 bases identical to TRBD2. The CDR3 sequence is 14 residues long. The germline V gene encodes CDR1 GTSNPN and CDR2 SVGIG (reference sequence). V shed 2 bases, J shed 5 bases, and the junction held 5 bases outside the gene matches. Together with reference TRBV30 and TRBJ2-1, the CDR3 gives the full variable domain: SQTIHQWPATLVQPVGSPLSLECTVEGTSNPNLYWYRQAAGRGLQLLFYSVGIGQISSEVPQNLSASRPQDRQFILSSKKLLLSDSGFYLCAWSPGRANNEQFFGPGTRLTVL.

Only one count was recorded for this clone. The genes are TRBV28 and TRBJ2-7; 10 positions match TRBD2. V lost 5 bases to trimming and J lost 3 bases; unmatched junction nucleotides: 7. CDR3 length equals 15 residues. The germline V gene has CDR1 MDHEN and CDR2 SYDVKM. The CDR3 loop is CASSGGSGGDYEQYF. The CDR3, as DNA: TGTGCCAGCAGTGGTGGGAGCGGGGGGGACTACGAGCAGTACTTC.

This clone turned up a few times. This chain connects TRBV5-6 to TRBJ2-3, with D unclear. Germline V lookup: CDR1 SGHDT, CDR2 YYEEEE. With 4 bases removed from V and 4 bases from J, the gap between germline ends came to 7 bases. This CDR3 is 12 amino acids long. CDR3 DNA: TGTGCCAGCAGCCCTGACTCAGATACGCAGTATTTT. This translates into CASSPDSDTQYF.

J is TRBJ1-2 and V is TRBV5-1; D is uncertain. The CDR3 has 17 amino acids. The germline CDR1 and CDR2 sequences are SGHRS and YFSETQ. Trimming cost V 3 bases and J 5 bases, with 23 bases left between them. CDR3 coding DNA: TGCGCCAGCAGCTATGCGACCCTAAGTGGACCGTCATATGGCTACACCTTC. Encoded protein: CASSYATLSGPSYGYTF.

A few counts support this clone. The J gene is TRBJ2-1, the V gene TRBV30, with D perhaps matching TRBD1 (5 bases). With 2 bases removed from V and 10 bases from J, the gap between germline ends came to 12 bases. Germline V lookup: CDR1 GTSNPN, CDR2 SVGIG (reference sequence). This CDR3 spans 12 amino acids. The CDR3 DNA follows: TGTGCCTGGAGTACTATATACAGGGAGCAGTTCTTC. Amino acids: CAWSTIYREQFF.

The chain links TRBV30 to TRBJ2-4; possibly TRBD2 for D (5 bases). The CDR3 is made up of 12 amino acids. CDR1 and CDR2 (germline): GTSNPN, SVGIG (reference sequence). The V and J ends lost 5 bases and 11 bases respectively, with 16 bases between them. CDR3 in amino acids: CAWRGGPGVQYF. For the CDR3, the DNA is TGTGCCTGGCGCGGAGGTCCCGGGGTTCAGTACTTC.

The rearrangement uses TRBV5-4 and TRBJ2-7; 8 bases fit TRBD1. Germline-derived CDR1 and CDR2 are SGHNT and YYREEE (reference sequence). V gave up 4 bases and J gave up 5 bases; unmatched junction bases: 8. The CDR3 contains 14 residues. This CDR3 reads CASSTDRGGDEQYF. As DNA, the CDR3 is TGTGCCAGCAGCACTGACAGGGGAGGAGACGAGCAGTACTTC.

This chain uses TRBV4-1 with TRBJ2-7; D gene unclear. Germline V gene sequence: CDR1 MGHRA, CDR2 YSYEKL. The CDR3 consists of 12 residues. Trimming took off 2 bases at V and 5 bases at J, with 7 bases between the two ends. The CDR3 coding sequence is TGCGCCAGCAGCCAAATTGAGAACGAGCAGTACTTC. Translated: CASSQIENEQYF.

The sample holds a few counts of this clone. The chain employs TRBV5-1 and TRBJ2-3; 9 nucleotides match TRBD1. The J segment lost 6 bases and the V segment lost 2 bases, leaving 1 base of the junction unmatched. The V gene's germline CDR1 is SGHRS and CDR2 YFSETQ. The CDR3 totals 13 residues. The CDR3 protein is CASSFGQGDTQYF. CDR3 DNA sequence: TGCGCCAGCAGCTTTGGACAGGGGGATACGCAGTATTTT.

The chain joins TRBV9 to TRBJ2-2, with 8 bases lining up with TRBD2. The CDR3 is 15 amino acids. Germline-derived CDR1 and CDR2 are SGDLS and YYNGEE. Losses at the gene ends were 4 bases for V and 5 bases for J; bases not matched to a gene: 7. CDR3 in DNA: TGTGCCAGCAGCTTGCGGGGGGATTTAACCGGGGAGCTGTTTTTT. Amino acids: CASSLRGDLTGELFF.

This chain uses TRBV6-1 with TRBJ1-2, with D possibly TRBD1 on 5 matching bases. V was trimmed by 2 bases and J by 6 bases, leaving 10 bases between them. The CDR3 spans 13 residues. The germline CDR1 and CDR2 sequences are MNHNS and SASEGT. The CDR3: CASSEWRGDGYTF. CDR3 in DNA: TGTGCCAGCAGTGAATGGAGGGGAGATGGCTACACCTTC.

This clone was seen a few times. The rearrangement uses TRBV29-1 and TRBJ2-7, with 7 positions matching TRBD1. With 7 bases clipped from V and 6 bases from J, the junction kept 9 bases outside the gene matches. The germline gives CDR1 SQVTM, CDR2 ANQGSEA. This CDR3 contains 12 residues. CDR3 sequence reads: CSAMGQSSEQYF. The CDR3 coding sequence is TGCAGCGCAATGGGACAGTCTTCCGAGCAGTACTTC.

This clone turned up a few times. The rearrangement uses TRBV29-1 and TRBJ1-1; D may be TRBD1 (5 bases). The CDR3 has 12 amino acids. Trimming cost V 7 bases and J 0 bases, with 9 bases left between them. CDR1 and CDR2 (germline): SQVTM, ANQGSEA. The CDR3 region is CSASDMNTEAFF. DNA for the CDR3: TGCAGCGCTTCGGACATGAACACTGAAGCTTTCTTT.

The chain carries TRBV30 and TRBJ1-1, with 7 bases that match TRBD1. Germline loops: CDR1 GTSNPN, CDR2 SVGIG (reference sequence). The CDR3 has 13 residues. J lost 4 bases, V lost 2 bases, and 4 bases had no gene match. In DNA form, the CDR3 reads TGTGCCTGGAGTCGAACAGGGGTCACTGAAGCTTTCTTT. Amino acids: CAWSRTGVTEAFF.

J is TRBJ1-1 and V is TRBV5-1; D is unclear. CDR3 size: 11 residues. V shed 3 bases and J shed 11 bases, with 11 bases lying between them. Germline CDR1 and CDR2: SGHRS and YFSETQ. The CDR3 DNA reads TGCGCCAGCAGCTCGGACCGGCAGGCTTTCTTT. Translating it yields CASSSDRQAFF.

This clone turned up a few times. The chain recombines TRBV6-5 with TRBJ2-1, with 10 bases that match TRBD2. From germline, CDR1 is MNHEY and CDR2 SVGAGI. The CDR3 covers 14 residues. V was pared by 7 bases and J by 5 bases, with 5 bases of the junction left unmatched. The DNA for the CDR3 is TGTGCCAGCAACAACCTAGCGGGAGACAATGAGCAGTTCTTC. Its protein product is CASNNLAGDNEQFF.

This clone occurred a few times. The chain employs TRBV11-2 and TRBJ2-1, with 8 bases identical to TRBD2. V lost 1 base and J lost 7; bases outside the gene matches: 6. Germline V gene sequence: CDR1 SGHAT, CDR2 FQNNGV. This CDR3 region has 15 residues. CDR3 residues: CASSLGAGAGNEQFF. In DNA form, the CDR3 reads TGTGCCAGCAGCTTAGGAGCGGGGGCGGGGAATGAGCAGTTCTTC.

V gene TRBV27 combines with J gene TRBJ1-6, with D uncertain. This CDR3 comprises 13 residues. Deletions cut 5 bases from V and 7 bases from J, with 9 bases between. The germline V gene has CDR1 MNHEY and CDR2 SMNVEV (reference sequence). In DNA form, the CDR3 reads TGTGCCAGCAGTGATCAGAGGAATTCACCCCTCCACTTT. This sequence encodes CASSDQRNSPLHF.

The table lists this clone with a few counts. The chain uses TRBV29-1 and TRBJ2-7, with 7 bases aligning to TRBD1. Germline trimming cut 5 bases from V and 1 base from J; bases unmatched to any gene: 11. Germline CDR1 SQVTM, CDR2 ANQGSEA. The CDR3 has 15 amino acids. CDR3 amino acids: CSVQARDSRSYEQYF. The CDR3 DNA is TGCAGCGTTCAGGCCCGGGACAGTAGATCCTACGAGCAGTACTTC.